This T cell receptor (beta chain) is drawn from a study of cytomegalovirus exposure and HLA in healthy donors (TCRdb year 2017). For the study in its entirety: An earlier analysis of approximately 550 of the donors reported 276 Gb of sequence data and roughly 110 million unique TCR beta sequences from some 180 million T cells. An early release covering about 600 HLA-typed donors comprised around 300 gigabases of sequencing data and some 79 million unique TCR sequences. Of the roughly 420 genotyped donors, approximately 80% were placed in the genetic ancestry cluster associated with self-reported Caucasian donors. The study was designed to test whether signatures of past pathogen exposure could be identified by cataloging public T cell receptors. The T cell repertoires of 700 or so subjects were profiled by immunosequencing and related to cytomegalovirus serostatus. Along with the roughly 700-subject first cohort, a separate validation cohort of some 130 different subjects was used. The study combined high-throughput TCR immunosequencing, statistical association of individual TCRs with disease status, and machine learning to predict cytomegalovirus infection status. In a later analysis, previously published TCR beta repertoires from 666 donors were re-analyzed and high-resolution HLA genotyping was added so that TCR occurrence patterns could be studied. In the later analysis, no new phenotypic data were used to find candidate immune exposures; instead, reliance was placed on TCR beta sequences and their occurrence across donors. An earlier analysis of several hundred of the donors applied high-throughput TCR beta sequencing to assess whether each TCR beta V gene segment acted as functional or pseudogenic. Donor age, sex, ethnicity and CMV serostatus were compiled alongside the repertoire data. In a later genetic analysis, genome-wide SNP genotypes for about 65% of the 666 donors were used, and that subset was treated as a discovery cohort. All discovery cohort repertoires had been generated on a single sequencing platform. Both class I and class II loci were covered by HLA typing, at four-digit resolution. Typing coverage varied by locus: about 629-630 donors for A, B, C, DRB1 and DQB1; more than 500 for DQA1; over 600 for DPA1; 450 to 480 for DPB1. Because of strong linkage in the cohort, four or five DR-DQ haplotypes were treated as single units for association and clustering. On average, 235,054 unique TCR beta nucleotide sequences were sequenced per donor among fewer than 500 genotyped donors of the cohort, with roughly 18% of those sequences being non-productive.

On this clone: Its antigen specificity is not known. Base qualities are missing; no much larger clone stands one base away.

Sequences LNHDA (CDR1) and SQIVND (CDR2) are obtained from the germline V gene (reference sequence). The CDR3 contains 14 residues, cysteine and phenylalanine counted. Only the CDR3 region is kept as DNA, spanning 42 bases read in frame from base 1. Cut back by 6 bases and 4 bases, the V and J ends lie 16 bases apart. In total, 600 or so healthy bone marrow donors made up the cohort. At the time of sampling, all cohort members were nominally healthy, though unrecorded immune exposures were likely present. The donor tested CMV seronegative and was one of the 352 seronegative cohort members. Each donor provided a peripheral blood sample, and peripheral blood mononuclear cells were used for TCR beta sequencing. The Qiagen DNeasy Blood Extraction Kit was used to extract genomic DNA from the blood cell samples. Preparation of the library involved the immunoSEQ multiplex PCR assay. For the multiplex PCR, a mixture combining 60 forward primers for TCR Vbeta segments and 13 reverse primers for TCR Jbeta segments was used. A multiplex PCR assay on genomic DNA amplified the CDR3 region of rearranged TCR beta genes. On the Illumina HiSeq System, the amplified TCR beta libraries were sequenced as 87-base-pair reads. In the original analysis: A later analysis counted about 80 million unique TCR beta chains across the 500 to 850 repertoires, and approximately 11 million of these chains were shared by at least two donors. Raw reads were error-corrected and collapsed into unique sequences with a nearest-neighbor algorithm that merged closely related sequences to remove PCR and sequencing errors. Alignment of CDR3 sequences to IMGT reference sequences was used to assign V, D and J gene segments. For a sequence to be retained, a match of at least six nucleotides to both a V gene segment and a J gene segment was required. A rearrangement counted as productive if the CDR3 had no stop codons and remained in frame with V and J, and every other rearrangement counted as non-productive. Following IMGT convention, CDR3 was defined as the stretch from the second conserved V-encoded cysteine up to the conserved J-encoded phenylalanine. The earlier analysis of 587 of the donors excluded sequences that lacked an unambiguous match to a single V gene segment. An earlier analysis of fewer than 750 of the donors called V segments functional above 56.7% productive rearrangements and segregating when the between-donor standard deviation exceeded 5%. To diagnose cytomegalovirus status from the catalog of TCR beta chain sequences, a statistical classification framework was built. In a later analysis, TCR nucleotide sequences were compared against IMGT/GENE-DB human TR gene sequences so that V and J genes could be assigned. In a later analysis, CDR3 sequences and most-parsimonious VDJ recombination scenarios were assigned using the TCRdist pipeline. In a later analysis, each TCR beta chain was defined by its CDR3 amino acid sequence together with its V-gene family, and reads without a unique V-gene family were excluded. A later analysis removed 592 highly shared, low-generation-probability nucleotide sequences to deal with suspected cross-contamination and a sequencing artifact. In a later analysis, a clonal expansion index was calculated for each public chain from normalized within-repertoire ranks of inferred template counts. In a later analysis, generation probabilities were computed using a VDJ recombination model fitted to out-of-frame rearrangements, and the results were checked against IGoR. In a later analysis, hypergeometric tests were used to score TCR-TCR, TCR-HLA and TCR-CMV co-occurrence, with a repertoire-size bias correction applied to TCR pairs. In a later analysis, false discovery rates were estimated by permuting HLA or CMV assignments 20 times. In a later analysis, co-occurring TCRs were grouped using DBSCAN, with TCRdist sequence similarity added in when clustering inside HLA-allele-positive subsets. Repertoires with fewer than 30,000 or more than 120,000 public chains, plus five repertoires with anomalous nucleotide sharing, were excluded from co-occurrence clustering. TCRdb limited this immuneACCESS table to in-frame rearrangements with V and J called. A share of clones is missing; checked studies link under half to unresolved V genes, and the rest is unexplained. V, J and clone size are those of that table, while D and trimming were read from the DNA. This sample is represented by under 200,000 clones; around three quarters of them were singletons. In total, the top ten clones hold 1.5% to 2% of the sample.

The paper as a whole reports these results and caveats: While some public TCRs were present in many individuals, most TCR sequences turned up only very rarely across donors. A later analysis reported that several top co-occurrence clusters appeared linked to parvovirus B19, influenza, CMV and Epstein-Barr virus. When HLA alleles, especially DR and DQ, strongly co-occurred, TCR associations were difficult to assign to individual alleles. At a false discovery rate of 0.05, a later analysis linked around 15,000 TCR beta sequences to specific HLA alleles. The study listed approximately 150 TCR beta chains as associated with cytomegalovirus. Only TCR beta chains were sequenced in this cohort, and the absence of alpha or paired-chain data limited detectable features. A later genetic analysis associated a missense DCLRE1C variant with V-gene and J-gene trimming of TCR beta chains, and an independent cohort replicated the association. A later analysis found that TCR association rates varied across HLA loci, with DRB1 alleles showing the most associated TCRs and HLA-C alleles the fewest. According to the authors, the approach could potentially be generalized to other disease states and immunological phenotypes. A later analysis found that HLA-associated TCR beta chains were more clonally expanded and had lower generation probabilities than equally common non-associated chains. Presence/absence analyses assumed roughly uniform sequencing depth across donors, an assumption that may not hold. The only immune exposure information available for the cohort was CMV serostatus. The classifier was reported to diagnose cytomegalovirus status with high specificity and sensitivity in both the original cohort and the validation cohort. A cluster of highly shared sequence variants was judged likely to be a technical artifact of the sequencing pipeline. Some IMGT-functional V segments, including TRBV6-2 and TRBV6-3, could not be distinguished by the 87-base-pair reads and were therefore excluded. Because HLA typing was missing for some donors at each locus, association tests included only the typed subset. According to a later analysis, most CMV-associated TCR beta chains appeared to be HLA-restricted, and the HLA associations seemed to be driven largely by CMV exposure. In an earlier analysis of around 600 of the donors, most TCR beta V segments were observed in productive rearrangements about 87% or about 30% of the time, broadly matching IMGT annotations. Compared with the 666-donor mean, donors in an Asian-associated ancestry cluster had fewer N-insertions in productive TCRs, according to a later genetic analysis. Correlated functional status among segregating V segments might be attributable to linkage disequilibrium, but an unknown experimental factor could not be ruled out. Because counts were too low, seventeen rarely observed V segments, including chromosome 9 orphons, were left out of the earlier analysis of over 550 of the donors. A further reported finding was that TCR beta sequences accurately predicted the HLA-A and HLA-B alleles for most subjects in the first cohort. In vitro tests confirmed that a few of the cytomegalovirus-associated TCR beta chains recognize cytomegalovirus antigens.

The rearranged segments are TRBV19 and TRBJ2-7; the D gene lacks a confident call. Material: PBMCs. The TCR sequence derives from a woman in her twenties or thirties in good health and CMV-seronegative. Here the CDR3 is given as CASSPSIYGYEQYF. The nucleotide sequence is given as TGTGCCAGTAGCCCGTCGATTTACGGGTACGAGCAGTACTTC.